This TCR beta chain was observed in a study of CD8+CD57+ T cells in acquired aplastic anemia. Study overall: The DNA of sorted CD4+ and CD8+ cells averaged about 3 ug.

All patients picked for sequencing had shown, by flow cytometry, an expansion of CD8+CD57+ cells. Patients had not yet gotten any therapy when their blood was taken for sampling. Points from the study as a whole: Sharing between patients and controls was observed for roughly 30 CD8+ CDR3 sequences.

Both TCR beta VDJ combination and CDR3 sequence profiling were carried out. Genomic DNA was the template for this profiling. TCRdb re-derived calls from the reads in MiXCR, one entry per CDR3 protein. The data contain fewer than 250,000 distinct CDR3 sequences, around half of them seen just once; the ten biggest clones take up approximately 7.8%. On this clonotype itself: No antigen is known for it.

The sequence was collected from a human donor with aplastic anemia. Sequencing used sorted CD4+, CD8+, or CD8+CD57+ T cells (not recorded which) from PBMCs.

The CDR3 here is CSSSGGLNEQFF. CDR3 nucleotides: TGCAGTAGTAGCGGGGGGCTGAATGAGCAGTTCTTC. This chain connects TRBV20-1 to TRBJ2-1, with 10 nucleotides matching TRBD2. V dropped 8 bases and J dropped 7; count of bases not matched to a gene: 5. In germline, CDR1 is DFQATT, CDR2 SNEGSKA (reference sequence). The CDR3 consists of 12 residues.